Following are 28 T cell receptor beta chains from one sample sequenced in a study of blood T cell repertoires in COVID-19. Profiling relied on immunoSEQ multiplex PCR, and the TCRdb table lists in-frame clones only, not all of them. The sample holds approximately 490,000 clones; approximately 90% are singletons and the top ten take roughly 0.7%. Sequencing input: PBMCs or T cells enriched from blood (not recorded which). The receptors come from a woman younger than 35 who had recovered from COVID-19.

The V and J genes are TRBV2 and TRBJ2-7; 8 bases fit TRBD1. The CDR3 loop spans 14 amino acids. V lost 8 bases and J lost 2; bases outside the gene matches: 8. CDR1 and CDR2 (germline): SNHLY, FYNNEI. This CDR3 reads CASLTGGVTYEQYF. The CDR3 nucleotides read TGTGCCAGCCTCACAGGGGGAGTAACCTACGAGCAGTACTTC.

This clone was picked up a small number of times. This rearrangement joins TRBV4-1 to TRBJ1-3, with D unresolved. The germline V and J ends were trimmed by 4 bases and 1 base, with 5 bases remaining between them. Germline CDR1 reads MGHRA; CDR2 reads YSYEKL. The CDR3 is made up of 13 amino acids. The CDR3 region is CASSPVSGNTIYF. The CDR3 region has the DNA TGCGCCAGCAGCCCCGTTTCTGGAAACACCATATATTTT.

The V gene is TRBV12-3 or TRBV12-4, the J gene TRBJ1-5; TRBD1 might be the D (6 bases). The CDR3 consists of 11 residues. Trimming took off 5 bases at V and 8 bases at J, with 7 bases between the two ends. DNA for the CDR3: TGTGCCAGCAGTGGGGGCGAGCCCCAGCATTTT. Protein product: CASSGGEPQHF.

Points on this clone: One junction end does not reproduce the germline sequence, and a read error may be involved. The chain couples TRBV18 to TRBJ2-5; 12 bases align to TRBD2. CDR1 KGHSH and CDR2 LQKENI come from the germline V gene. This CDR3 has 16 amino acids. The CDR3 DNA reads TGTGCCAGCTCACAAAGAGGACTAGCGGGGCAAGGGACCCAGTACTTC. Protein sequence: CASSQRGLAGQGTQYF.

The rearrangement joins TRBV18 to TRBJ2-2; D not certain. The germline CDR1 and CDR2 sequences are KGHSH and LQKENI. The CDR3 runs to 14 residues. V lost 6 bases to trimming and J lost 7 bases, with 15 bases between them. CDR3 in amino acids: CASSLTRGIGELFF. Written as DNA, the CDR3 is TGTGCCAGCTCGCTTACACGAGGTATCGGGGAGCTGTTTTTT.

CDR3 amino acids: CASSQERAGYTF. DNA for the CDR3: TGTGCCAGCAGCCAAGAGAGGGCTGGCTACACCTTC. The V gene is TRBV3-1 (or the pseudogene TRBV3-2), the J gene TRBJ1-2; D is ambiguous. V lost 0 bases to trimming and J lost 7 bases, with 6 bases between them. Germline CDR1 is LGHDT and CDR2 is YNNKEL (reference sequence). This CDR3 is built from 12 residues.

This clone was detected once. The chain links TRBV20-1 to TRBJ1-2; D is unresolved. The germline V gene encodes CDR1 DFQATT and CDR2 SNEGSKA (reference sequence). This CDR3 has 10 residues. V lost 1 base and J lost 12, with 9 bases in between. The CDR3 region has the DNA TGCAGTGCTAGAGCCCCACAGCACACCTTC. This gives the protein CSARAPQHTF.

V is TRBV12-3 or TRBV12-4 and J is TRBJ1-1; possibly TRBD1 for D (5 bases). Trimming removed 2 bases at V and 5 bases at J, with 9 bases between. CDR3 size: 13 residues. CDR3 sequence reads: CASSLQKGTEAFF. The CDR3 bases are TGTGCCAGCAGTTTACAGAAGGGGACTGAAGCTTTCTTT.

The chain combines TRBV27 with TRBJ1-4; unclear D gene. The V end lost 4 bases, the J end lost 8 bases, and 14 bases lay between the germline ends. The CDR3 spans 14 residues. Germline CDR1 reads MNHEY; CDR2 reads SMNVEV (reference sequence). CDR3 protein: CASSYREPSEKLFF. The CDR3 nucleotides read TGTGCCAGCAGTTACCGGGAACCTTCGGAAAAACTGTTTTTT.

V usage is TRBV19 and J usage is TRBJ1-1, with D tentatively TRBD1 (5 bases). The CDR3 spans 14 residues. Germline CDR1 LNHDA, CDR2 SQIVND (reference sequence). With 7 bases removed from V and 8 bases from J, the gap between germline ends came to 20 bases. This chain's CDR3 is CASKLGGMAPEAFF. For the CDR3, the DNA is TGTGCCAGTAAATTGGGGGGGATGGCGCCGGAAGCTTTCTTT.

The chain carries TRBV20-1 and TRBJ2-7, with a weak D call TRBD2 (5 bases). This CDR3 is built from 13 residues. Germline CDR1 reads DFQATT; CDR2 reads SNEGSKA (reference sequence). V was pared by 3 bases and J by 7 bases, with 16 bases between. Here the CDR3 reads CSASDTIPGEQYF. The CDR3 coding sequence is TGCAGTGCTAGTGACACGATCCCGGGAGAGCAGTACTTC.

In this sample, this clone turned up once. This chain joins TRBV2 and TRBJ1-4; no definite D call. Trimming left V 8 bases short and J 5 bases short, with 6 bases between. Germline assignment: CDR1 SNHLY and CDR2 FYNNEI. There are 11 residues in the CDR3. The CDR3 DNA reads TGTGCCAGCGGCCGAAATGAAAAACTGTTTTTT. It translates to CASGRNEKLFF. The variable domain in full, with the rest retrieved from reference TRBV2 and TRBJ1-4, is EPEVTQTPSHQVTQMGQEVILRCVPISNHLYFYWYRQILGQKVEFLVSFYNNEISEKSEIFDDQFSVERPDGSNFTLKIRSTKLEDSAMYFCASGRNEKLFFGSGTQLSVL.

The chain carries TRBV20-1 and TRBJ1-6; D not certain. Trimming cost V 2 bases and J 8 bases, with 4 bases left between them. Germline CDR1 is DFQATT and CDR2 is SNEGSKA (reference sequence). The CDR3 covers 11 residues. In DNA, the CDR3 is TGCAGTGCTAGACTAGATTCACCCCTCCACTTT. It yields the protein CSARLDSPLHF.

Points on this clone: The same CDR3 can be traced to other DNA sequences in this sample. J is TRBJ2-2 and V is TRBV18, with D possibly TRBD1 on 6 matching bases. Germline lookup yields CDR1 KGHSH and CDR2 LQKENI. There are 14 residues in the CDR3. Trimming stripped 2 bases from V and 4 bases from J, with 8 bases between. CDR3 DNA sequence: TGTGCCAGCTCACCAACCAGGGGCACCGGGGAGCTGTTTTTT. This sequence encodes CASSPTRGTGELFF. Supplemented by reference TRBV18 and TRBJ2-2, the full variable domain reads NAGVMQNPRHLVRRRGQEARLRCSPMKGHSHVYWYRQLPEEGLKFMVYLQKENIIDESGMPKERFSAEFPKEGPSILRIQQVVRGDSAAYFCASSPTRGTGELFFGEGSRLTVL.

The chain is built from TRBV7-9 and TRBJ2-7; 9 positions agree with TRBD1. Germline CDR1 reads SEHNR; CDR2 reads FQNEAQ (reference sequence). The CDR3 is 16 residues long. V was clipped by 0 bases and J by 5 bases; unmatched bases: 8. CDR3 loop: CASSLAGQGRDHEQYF. DNA of the CDR3: TGTGCCAGCAGCTTAGCCGGACAGGGGAGAGACCACGAGCAGTACTTC.

There are a few counts of this clone. V gene TRBV7-2 combines with J gene TRBJ1-2, with no clear D. Deletions cut 2 bases from V and 3 bases from J, with 10 bases between. Germline V gene lookup returns CDR1 SGHTA and CDR2 FQGNSA. This CDR3 is built from 14 residues. The CDR3 DNA is TGTGCCAGCAGCTTAAAATTAGTAGACTATGGCTACACCTTC. This codes for CASSLKLVDYGYTF.

Only a few counts were recorded for this clone. The gene calls are TRBV5-6 and TRBJ1-1; perhaps TRBD1 as D (6 bases). V lost 2 bases and J 0 bases, leaving 8 bases between the germline ends. The germline V gene has CDR1 SGHDT and CDR2 YYEEEE. The CDR3 is made up of 14 amino acids. The CDR3 protein is CASSFTGMNTEAFF. The CDR3 region has the DNA TGTGCCAGCAGCTTCACAGGGATGAACACTGAAGCTTTCTTT.

This clone showed up just once. The genes are TRBV10-3 and TRBJ1-1; D unclear. Germline loops: CDR1 ENHRY, CDR2 SYGVKD. This CDR3 has 13 residues. V gave up 5 bases and J gave up 1 base, with 8 bases separating them. The CDR3 sequence is CAISFTENTEAFF. DNA of the CDR3: TGTGCCATCAGTTTCACTGAGAACACTGAAGCTTTCTTT.

The chain employs TRBV19 and TRBJ1-1; perhaps TRBD1 as D (5 bases). This CDR3 is 11 amino acids long. Germline V gives CDR1 LNHDA, CDR2 SQIVND (reference sequence). V lost 4 bases to trimming and J lost 8 bases, with 8 bases between them. As DNA, the CDR3 is TGTGCCAGTAGTAAGACAGAAGAAGCTTTCTTT. This sequence encodes CASSKTEEAFF.

The chain joins TRBV27 to TRBJ2-3; D not resolved. The V end was cut by 0 bases, the J end by 0 bases, with 7 bases between. From germline, CDR1 is MNHEY and CDR2 SMNVEV (reference sequence). The CDR3 covers 15 residues. The CDR3 loop is CASSLSVGSTDTQYF. The CDR3 DNA reads as TGTGCCAGCAGTTTATCCGTCGGGAGCACAGATACGCAGTATTTT.

The chain employs TRBV7-3 and TRBJ2-5; 8 bases agree with TRBD2. CDR1 and CDR2 from the germline V gene are SGHTA and FQGTGA. Trimming removed 6 bases from V and 5 bases from J; junction bases left unmatched: 5. This CDR3 is built from 13 residues. CDR3 nucleotides: TGTGCCAGCAGTCGTGCTAGCGGGGAGACCCAGTACTTC. Residues: CASSRASGETQYF.

This clone is a singleton in its sample. CDR3 residues: CAWGGLGAGELFF. DNA for the CDR3: TGTGCCTGGGGAGGACTAGGGGCCGGGGAGCTGTTTTTT. This chain joins TRBV12-5 and TRBJ2-2; TRBD2 matches 7 bases. The CDR3 loop spans 13 amino acids. The germline V gene has CDR1 LGHNT and CDR2 FRNRAP. Full variable domain (outside the CDR3, taken from reference TRBV12-5 and TRBJ2-2): DARVTQTPRHKVTEMGQEVTMRCQPILGHNTVFWYRQTMMQGLELLAYFRNRAPLDDSGMPKDRFSAEMPDATLATLKIQPSEPRDSAVYFCAWGGLGAGELFFGEGSRLTVL.

This chain joins TRBV28 and TRBJ1-1, with 9 positions matching TRBD1. V was clipped by 5 bases and J by 8 bases; unmatched bases: 15. CDR3 size: 16 residues. Germline CDR1 is MDHEN and CDR2 is SYDVKM. The CDR3 sequence: CASSARTGAQRGEAFF. The CDR3 bases are TGTGCCAGCAGTGCCAGGACAGGGGCGCAAAGGGGAGAAGCTTTCTTT.

The chain employs TRBV2 and TRBJ1-5; no definite D call. Germline CDR1 is SNHLY and CDR2 is FYNNEI. Deletions cut 4 bases from V and 6 bases from J, with 10 bases between. This CDR3 is built from 13 residues. This CDR3 reads CASSVGVIQPQHF. In nucleotides, the CDR3 is TGTGCCAGCAGTGTGGGAGTCATTCAGCCCCAGCATTTT.

The V gene is TRBV27, the J gene TRBJ2-7; 10 nucleotides line up with TRBD1. J was trimmed by 4 bases and V by 3 bases; bases with no gene match: 6. The CDR3 loop spans 15 amino acids. Germline CDR1 MNHEY, CDR2 SMNVEV (reference sequence). The CDR3 DNA reads TGTGCCAGCAGTTTTTACGGACAGGGGGGGTACGAGCAGTACTTC. This codes for CASSFYGQGGYEQYF.

The chain employs TRBV19 and TRBJ1-3, with 7 nucleotides matching TRBD1. J was trimmed by 3 bases and V by 4 bases; bases with no gene match: 3. Germline CDR1 is LNHDA and CDR2 is SQIVND (reference sequence). The length of the CDR3 is 14 residues. CDR3 protein: CASSKDRVGNTIYF. CDR3 sequence (DNA): TGTGCCAGTAGTAAAGACAGGGTTGGAAACACCATATATTTT.

The CDR3 region is CASSTGGAATYNEQFF. CDR3 nucleotide sequence: TGTGCCAGTAGTACCGGGGGGGCCGCAACCTACAATGAGCAGTTCTTC. V and J are TRBV19 and TRBJ2-1; 8 positions agree with TRBD2. Germline-derived CDR1 and CDR2 are LNHDA and SQIVND (reference sequence). The CDR3 is made up of 16 amino acids. Unmatched junction bases numbered 7, after V lost 4 bases and J lost 2 bases.

The chain employs TRBV5-5 and TRBJ1-1; D is undetermined. Germline CDR1 and CDR2: SGHKS and YYEKEE (reference sequence). The CDR3 is 16 amino acids. The V gene lost 4 bases and the J gene lost 3 bases, with 19 bases spanning the gap. In DNA form, the CDR3 reads TGTGCCAGCAGCCCGGGGTCCTCCTCAAGGGACACTGAAGCTTTCTTT. Translating gives CASSPGSSSRDTEAFF.